These 10 T cell receptor beta chains came from one sample sequenced in a study of blood T cells in healthy people across ages. Through a sample-barcoded 5' primer and a J-beta primer mix, a second PCR was run for about 6 to 11 cycles. A single record per CDR3 protein comes from TCRdb applying MiXCR to the 5' RACE reads. Of approximately 1.5 million distinct CDR3 sequences listed, roughly 43% are singletons. Sequencing was done on a sample of blood. The receptors originated from a woman aged 18-29 years in good health.

This clonotype was observed a handful of times. The rearrangement joins TRBV4-3 to TRBJ2-5, with D unresolved. This CDR3 region has 16 residues. Between the trimmed V and J ends, which lost 3 bases and 11 bases, there was a span of 25 bases. Germline CDR1 and CDR2: LGHNA and YSLEER. The CDR3 here is CASSQFLQESYNEQYF. Written as DNA, the CDR3 is TGCGCCAGCAGCCAGTTTCTCCAGGAATCCTACAATGAGCAGTACTTC.

This chain uses TRBV6-1 with TRBJ1-6; D is perhaps TRBD1 (6 bases). V was shortened by 6 bases and J by 9 bases, with 15 bases between the two germline ends. Germline V CDR1 and CDR2: MNHNS, SASEGT. CDR3 length: 14 residues. CDR3 DNA: TGTGCCAGCAGAAATTCGGGACATTCTTCACCCCTCCACTTT. The encoded protein is CASRNSGHSSPLHF.

CDR3 coding DNA: TGTGCCAGCAGTTTAACCGGGGTAAGAGACGAGCAGTACTTC. Translation: CASSLTGVRDEQYF. V gene TRBV28 combines with J gene TRBJ2-7; tentatively, D is TRBD2 (5 bases). The CDR3 contains 14 residues. Trimming took 2 bases from V and 5 from J, leaving 13 bases between them. Germline assignment: CDR1 MDHEN and CDR2 SYDVKM.

V usage is TRBV7-2 and J usage is TRBJ2-7; D call uncertain. The CDR3 sequence is 14 residues long. Trimming pared 3 bases from V and 0 bases from J, leaving 9 bases between. The germline gives CDR1 SGHTA, CDR2 FQGNSA. The CDR3 reads CASSFEWSSYEQYF. CDR3 sequence (DNA): TGTGCCAGCAGCTTTGAGTGGAGCTCCTACGAGCAGTACTTC. The whole variable domain, remainder taken from reference TRBV7-2 and TRBJ2-7, is GAGVSQSPSNKVTEKGKDVELRCDPISGHTALYWYRQSLGQGLEFLIYFQGNSAPDKSGLPSDRFSAERTGGSVSTLTIQRTQQEDSAVYLCASSFEWSSYEQYFGPGTRLTVT.

V usage is TRBV24-1 and J usage is TRBJ2-2; TRBD1 is a possible D gene (6 bases). Trimming took 3 bases from V and 10 from J, leaving 17 bases between them. This CDR3 comprises 15 residues. Germline V gene sequence: CDR1 KGHDR, CDR2 SFDVKD. The CDR3 DNA is TGTGCCACCAGTGATGTCCGGGACACCCAATTGGAGCTGTTTTTT. Translating it yields CATSDVRDTQLELFF.

The chain joins TRBV7-9 to TRBJ1-5; D is unresolved. The ends were cut back, 5 bases at V and 7 bases at J, with 18 bases in the middle. CDR1 is SEHNR and CDR2 is FQNEAQ in the germline V gene (reference sequence). The CDR3 extends over 15 amino acids. CDR3 sequence reads: CASSPLPDGKQPQHF. CDR3 DNA sequence: TGTGCCAGCAGCCCTCTCCCGGACGGAAAGCAGCCCCAGCATTTT.

J is TRBJ1-3 and V is TRBV7-6; TRBD1 is a possible D gene (6 bases). This CDR3 has 17 amino acids. V gave up 1 base and J gave up 0 bases, with 13 bases separating them. The V gene's germline CDR1 is SGHVS and CDR2 FNYEAQ. CDR3 nucleotide sequence: TGTGCCAGCAGCTTAGGGGCCAGGGGCCACTCTGGAAACACCATATATTTT. Its translation: CASSLGARGHSGNTIYF.

The chain couples TRBV12-3 or TRBV12-4 to TRBJ1-2; D gene uncertain. The V and J ends lost 6 bases and 6 bases respectively, with 8 bases between them. This CDR3 has 11 amino acids. This CDR3 reads CASRNMDGYTF. CDR3 bases: TGTGCCAGCAGGAACATGGATGGCTACACCTTC.

The V call is TRBV5-1, the J call TRBJ1-2; D is ambiguous. The germline gives CDR1 SGHRS, CDR2 YFSETQ. V gave up 0 bases and J gave up 4 bases, with 10 bases separating them. This CDR3 comprises 14 residues. The CDR3 here is CASSLEGSSYGYTF. Written as DNA, the CDR3 is TGCGCCAGCAGCTTGGAGGGATCCAGCTATGGCTACACCTTC.

V gene TRBV27 combines with J gene TRBJ2-3; possibly TRBD2 for D (5 bases). Germline values: CDR1 MNHEY, CDR2 SMNVEV (reference sequence). The CDR3 loop spans 15 amino acids. Trimming removed 8 bases at V and 2 bases at J, with 17 bases between. The CDR3 region has the DNA TGTGCCAGCGCGGCTACTAGGTCTCCCACAGATACGCAGTATTTT. Translation gives CASAATRSPTDTQYF.